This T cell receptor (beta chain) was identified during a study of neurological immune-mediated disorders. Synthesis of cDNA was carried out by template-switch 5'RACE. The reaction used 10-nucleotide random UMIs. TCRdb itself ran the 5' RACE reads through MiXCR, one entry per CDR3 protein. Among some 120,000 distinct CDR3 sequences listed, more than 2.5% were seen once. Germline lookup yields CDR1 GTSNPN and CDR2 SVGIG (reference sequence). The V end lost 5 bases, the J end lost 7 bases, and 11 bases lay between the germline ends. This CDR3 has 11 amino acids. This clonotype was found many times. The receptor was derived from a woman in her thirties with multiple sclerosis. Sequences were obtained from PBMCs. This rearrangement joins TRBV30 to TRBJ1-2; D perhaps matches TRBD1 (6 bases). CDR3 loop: CAWSTGSGYTF. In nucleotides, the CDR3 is TGTGCCTGGTCGACAGGTAGTGGCTACACCTTC.